The present TCR beta chain was sequenced within a study of identical twins (dated by TCRdb to the mid-2010s). About the study as a whole: TCR alpha and beta repertoires from monozygotic twins, unrelated adults of various ages and cord blood were deep-sequenced to test whether fetal clonotypes persist. Replicate twin experiments were performed at different times using different library preparation protocols to rule out contamination.

Comment on this clonotype: What antigen it recognizes has not been identified. No much larger clone exists at a distance of one base, and base qualities are not known.

The library was prepared using 5' RACE. TCRdb lists the instrument as Illumina HiSeq 2000. Template switching added a universal primer binding site, and the final cDNA carried a unique molecular identifier that allowed TCR cDNA molecules to be counted accurately. First-strand cDNA for TCR alpha and beta chains was synthesized from specific primers in the conserved constant-segment region. To control for contamination, every cDNA library was double barcoded, receiving both a SMART-Mk sample barcode and Illumina barcodes. TruSeq adapter sequences, together with Illumina sample barcodes, were added in two successive PCR steps. The TCR alpha and beta cDNA libraries were sequenced on the Illumina HiSeq platform using custom primers. As for the original processing: MiGEC was used to process raw reads and extract unique molecular identifiers, and MiXCR was used to find CDR3 positions. For each individual, recombination models were inferred using an EM algorithm with the repgenHMM and IGoR tools. Shared clonotype analysis was performed with the tcR package in R, normalizing sharing by the product of cloneset sizes. To study raw recombination without the effects of thymic and clonal selection, out-of-frame nonproductive sequences were analyzed. The public reads were reprocessed in TCRdb via fastp at Q25 and MiXCR, keeping in-frame beta chains. All rows with the same CDR3 protein become a single entry with the most common DNA and genes. TCRdb's processing, not the authors' own work, is the source of the V and J calls. The sample table holds approximately 240,000 distinct CDR3 sequences, of which about 14% were seen once. The ten most abundant clones make up 8.5% to 10% of the sample.

Results and caveats for the whole study, not just this receptor: Compared with coincidental sharing between unrelated individuals, out-of-frame TCR alpha sequences shared between twins showed an excess of sequences with low generation probability. The excess sharing between twins in beta out-of-frame sequences was weaker because fewer shared sequences reduced the signal-to-noise ratio. Abundant cord blood beta clonotypes carried fewer insertions; young adult naive repertoires showed a weaker similar trend, while memory repertoires showed none. Because the same donors could not be followed over many years, conclusions were based on cross-sectional statistical analysis. Invariant T cells such as MAIT and iNKT could partly confound zero-insertion analyses, though diverse VJ usage argued against this for most clonotypes. In monozygotic twins, recombination models systematically underestimated out-of-frame TCR alpha sharing, but the models matched the sharing seen between unrelated individuals.

Every donor in the study was a healthy Caucasian. Miltenyi CD45RO+ enrichment and human naive T-cell isolation kits were used to isolate memory (CD45RO+) and naive T cells from PBMC. V is clipped by 0 bases and J by 0 bases, and the sequence between their germline boundaries is 12 bases long. CDR1 and CDR2, looked up from the germline V gene, are SGHRS and YFSETQ. The cysteine opens and the phenylalanine closes a CDR3 of 16 amino acids. CDR3 DNA only is kept here, 48 bases in frame from base 1. The TCR comes from a woman aged 18-29 years in good health. The sequenced sample was memory (CD45RO+) T cells sorted from blood. The cell subset or site label, read with the paper, signifies: CD45RO+ enriched T cells. The V gene is TRBV5-1 and the J gene is TRBJ2-5; TRBD1 is possibly the D segment (6 matching bases). The CDR3: CASSLGIYRDQETQYF. Read as DNA, the sequence is TGCGCCAGCAGCTTGGGGATTTACAGGGACCAAGAGACCCAGTACTTC.